This T cell receptor (beta chain) was recovered during a study of blood T cell repertoires in COVID-19. At the level of the study: Specimens from acute and convalescent COVID-19 originated in the United States, Italy and Spain.

The method was immunoSEQ multiplex PCR; TCRdb's version includes in-frame clones alone and lacks a portion of them. The top ten clones hold 3% to 4.5% of a sample with approximately 220,000 clones, about 86% of them seen once. Germline V gene lookup returns CDR1 MRHNA and CDR2 SNTAGT. This CDR3 is built from 17 residues. The V and J ends lost 0 bases and 3 bases respectively, with 17 bases between them. This receptor was identified in a woman aged 40 to 49 with acute COVID-19. The chain couples TRBV6-4 to TRBJ2-5; D perhaps matches TRBD2 (5 bases). Sequences were obtained from PBMCs or T cells enriched from blood (not recorded which). The CDR3 DNA follows: TGTGCCAGCAGTGACTCGTGGACGACGGGGAAAAAAGAGACCCAGTACTTC. Protein: CASSDSWTTGKKETQYF.